These 3 T cell receptor beta chains came from one sample sequenced in a study of blood T cells in healthy people across ages. Then a second PCR, running roughly 7 to 12 cycles, was carried out with a sample-barcoded 5' primer and a J-beta primer mix. A single record per CDR3 protein comes from TCRdb applying MiXCR to the 5' RACE reads. The repertoire holds 500,000 to 700,000 distinct CDR3 sequences, with about 30% as singletons. Input material: blood. These receptors were obtained from a woman aged 80 or over in good health.

This clonotype was found many times. The gene calls are TRBV7-2 and TRBJ1-2; D is perhaps TRBD1 (5 bases). Germline loops: CDR1 SGHTA, CDR2 FQGNSA. V dropped 0 bases and J dropped 4 bases, with 12 bases sitting between them. The CDR3 has 15 amino acids. The CDR3 region is CASSLAAGQGYGYTF. Written as DNA, the CDR3 is TGTGCCAGCAGCTTAGCAGCGGGGCAGGGCTATGGCTACACCTTC.

The chain employs TRBV6-5 and TRBJ2-2, with 9 bases aligning to TRBD1. CDR1 is MNHEY, CDR2 SVGAGI, per germline. J was trimmed by 6 bases and V by 7 bases; bases with no gene match: 3. The CDR3 runs 13 residues. CDR3 loop: CASNNRGPGELFF. The CDR3 DNA is TGTGCCAGCAACAACAGGGGGCCCGGGGAGCTGTTTTTT.

The genes are TRBV5-1 and TRBJ2-3; TRBD2 matches at 10 bases. The CDR3 spans 14 residues. The V segment lost 5 bases and the J segment 2 bases; nucleotides outside the gene matches: 2. Germline V gene data show CDR1 as SGHRS and CDR2 as YFSETQ. The CDR3 reads CASRTSGPTDTQYF. CDR3 nucleotide sequence: TGCGCCAGCAGGACTAGCGGGCCCACAGATACGCAGTATTTT.